This T cell receptor beta chain was captured in a study of T-cell reconstitution after alpha-beta-depleted transplantation in children. For TCRbeta, the library was prepared with unique molecular identifiers. TCRdb re-derived calls from the PCR reads in MiXCR, one entry per CDR3 protein. The sample records about 540,000 distinct CDR3 sequences, about 18% being singletons. After removal of 3 bases from V and 8 bases from J, the junction contained 11 bases not matched to a gene. The CDR3 consists of 17 residues. Germline-derived CDR1 and CDR2 are SGHRS and YFSETQ. The clonotype comes from a human donor who donated a stem cell graft to a child with acute lymphoblastic leukemia. This sample comprised PBMCs from the stem cell graft donor, obtained from the stem cell graft. The chain combines TRBV5-1 with TRBJ2-1, with 13 bases identical to TRBD2. CDR3 sequence (DNA): TGCGCCAGCAGCTCTTCGGGACTAGCGGGGCCAAGGGATGAGCAGTTCTTC. It encodes CASSSSGLAGPRDEQFF. Filled out from reference TRBV5-1 and TRBJ2-1, the complete variable domain reads KAGVTQTPRYLIKTRGQQVTLSCSPISGHRSVSWYQQTPGQGLQFLFEYFSETQRNKGNFPGRFSGRQFSNSRSEMNVSTLELGDSALYLCASSSSGLAGPRDEQFFGPGTRLTVL.